Listed below are T cell receptor beta chains from one sample, sequenced in a study of T cell responses to AZD1222 COVID-19 vaccine. Sequencing was performed with immunoSEQ multiplex PCR; in TCRdb, only in-frame clones are kept and a portion is missing. The sample contains some 98,000 clones, about 90% of which appear only once. This specimen was peripheral blood, taken 28 days after the second AZD1222 dose. The receptors originated from an adult who received the AZD1222 COVID-19 vaccine. CDR3s include the opening cysteine and the closing phenylalanine or tryptophan.

cdr3_aa v_call
CATSDRGGKNIQYF TRBV24-1
CASGPERVRYNEQFF TRBV7-2
CASSPAGWGPYGYTF TRBV5-1
CASSFSTGVTEAFF TRBV11-2
CASSIGYAGGPEQYF TRBV19
CASSFGGTRHGYTF TRBV5-4
CASSLTLGTQYNEQFF TRBV27
CASSRGTDTYEQYF TRBV5-5
CASSRIGAGETYTEFF TRBV19
CASSLRAGAGVEQYF TRBV7-6
CASSYSREDPGEQYF TRBV6-5
CASGQTGAYGYTF TRBV28
CASSFRGQGTYNSPLHF TRBV7-3
CAWKANTEAFF TRBV30
CASSLYGGLNTEAFF TRBV11-2